This TCR beta chain was sequenced for a study of blood T cell repertoires in COVID-19. Study-wide background: Acute and convalescent COVID-19 samples came from the United States, Italy and Spain.

Two negative PCRs, clearance, or symptom resolution characterized the recovered Cohort 3 donors. This CDR3 region has 13 residues. V lost 4 bases and J lost 3; bases outside the gene matches: 3. Germline V gene lookup returns CDR1 SQVTM and CDR2 ANQGSEA. As handled by the study authors: Cell counts per sample came from amplifying reference gene primers. Sequenced by immunoSEQ multiplex PCR; TCRdb stores in-frame clones only, minus some. Clone size and V and J calls were adopted from that table, with D and trimming inferred from the DNA. Of 150,000 to 200,000 clones listed, more than 80% were seen once; the top ten hold approximately 8.1%.

This clonotype was obtained from a woman between 18 and 29 years old who had recovered from COVID-19. Specimen: PBMCs or T cells enriched from blood (not recorded which). The V call is TRBV29-1, the J call TRBJ2-1; TRBD1 matches at 7 bases. The CDR3 bases are TGCAGCGTTGGTGGGGACAGCTACAATGAGCAGTTCTTC. Its protein product is CSVGGDSYNEQFF.